One sample yielded the 27 T cell receptor beta chains listed below, sequenced in a study of tissue T cells after allogeneic stem cell transplantation. Repertoires were generated with immunoSEQ multiplex PCR, while TCRdb's copy carries only in-frame clones and drops some. The table has 20,000 to 25,000 clones, 69% seen once; the top ten hold 0.41%. Sequencing was done on a sample of blood. The receptors derive from a female BALB/c mouse in good health. These mice share the MHC haplotype H2-d.

About this clone itself: Gene and germline names: mouse. The CDR3 goes on 1 residue after the read ends, and that part is filled in from the germline J gene. The chain has TRBV5 and TRBJ1-4, with no clear D. Germline V gene sequence: CDR1 LGHNA, CDR2 YNLKQL (reference sequence). This CDR3 has 12 amino acids. The ends were cut back, 0 bases at V and 6 bases at J, with 2 bases in the middle. This chain's CDR3 is CASSQEDERLFF. The CDR3 bases that were read are TGTGCCAGCAGCCAAGAAGACGAAAGATTATTT.

In regard to this clone: The listed genes are named as in mouse. The read ends 1 residue early relative to the CDR3; the germline J gene fills the gap. V usage is TRBV5 and J usage is TRBJ2-3; 10 bases match TRBD2. From germline, CDR1 is LGHNA and CDR2 YNLKQL (reference sequence). J lost 2 bases, V lost 4 bases, and 3 bases had no gene match. This CDR3 has 15 residues. The CDR3 loop is CASSLDWGNAETLYF. Incomplete CDR3 DNA: TGTGCCAGCAGCCTGGACTGGGGGAATGCAGAAACGCTGTAT.

Notes on this clone: Mouse gene names and germline throughout. CDR3: CASSPGHNYAEQFF. The sequenced CDR3 bases are TGTGCCAGCAGTCCGGGACATAACTATGCTGAGCAGTTC. The chain couples TRBV24 to TRBJ2-1, with D possibly TRBD1 on 6 matching bases. The read comes to an end 1 residue before the CDR3 does, leaving the germline J gene to fill in the end. CDR3 size: 14 residues. CDR1 is KGHTA and CDR2 is FRNEEI in the germline V gene. V lost 4 bases to trimming and J lost 0 bases, with 7 bases between them.

On this clone: Germline and genes: mouse. The read is 1 residue too short to cover the CDR3 end, so that end is filled in from the germline J gene. The chain uses TRBV1 and TRBJ1-2; weak D call: TRBD1 (6 bases). V dropped 3 bases and J dropped 1 base, with 9 bases sitting between them. The CDR3 totals 14 residues. CDR1 NSQYPW and CDR2 LRSPGD come from the germline V gene (reference sequence). The sequenced CDR3 bases are TGCACCTGCAGTGCCGGGACACTAAACTCCGACTACACC. As protein: CTCSAGTLNSDYT. The entire CDR3 is CTCSAGTLNSDYTF.

This clone was recorded once. Genes here carry mouse names. The read comes to an end 1 residue before the CDR3 does, leaving the germline J gene to fill in the end. The V and J genes are TRBV13-3 and TRBJ1-6, with D uncertain. TRBJ1-6 is identified as an open reading frame with a role that is uncertain. With 10 bases removed from V and 0 bases from J, the gap between germline ends came to 8 bases. This CDR3 is built from 13 residues. Looked up from germline, CDR1 is NNHDY and CDR2 is SYVADS. The DNA read from the CDR3 is TGTGCCGTCCAGAGTTCCTATAATTCGCCCCTCTAC. Translating it yields CAVQSSYNSPLY. From start to end, the CDR3 is CAVQSSYNSPLYF.

Comments on this clone: The genes and germline here are from mouse. With the read ending 1 residue before the CDR3 end, the germline J gene is used to fill in that end. This sequence joins TRBV29 and TRBJ1-5; tentatively, D is TRBD1 (5 bases). In germline, CDR1 is MSHET, CDR2 SYDVDS. The CDR3 has 15 residues. V gave up 3 bases and J gave up 3 bases, with 12 bases separating them. The CDR3 loop is CASSLEGIGNQAPLF. Incomplete CDR3 DNA: TGTGCTAGCAGTTTGGAGGGGATAGGCAACCAGGCTCCGCTT.

The table lists this clone with a few counts. Genes here carry mouse names. CDR3 sequence reads: CASSKPGAYEQYF. The sequenced part of the CDR3 DNA is TGTGCCAGCAGTAAGCCAGGGGCTTATGAACAGTAC. The chain carries TRBV19 and TRBJ2-7, with D perhaps TRBD1 (6 bases). The CDR3 end falls 1 residue outside the read, so it is completed with the germline J gene. CDR1 FNHDT and CDR2 SITEND come from the germline V gene (reference sequence). CDR3 size: 13 residues. V lost 3 bases and J 4 bases, leaving 11 bases between the germline ends.

This clone has more than one count but fewer than ten. The gene names given are mouse names. The read ends 1 residue shy of where the CDR3 ends; the end is completed using the germline J gene. J is TRBJ2-5 and V is TRBV5; 12 bases match TRBD1. Germline assignment: CDR1 LGHNA and CDR2 YNLKQL (reference sequence). The length of the CDR3 is 15 residues. V was clipped by 3 bases and J by 2 bases; unmatched bases: 0. The DNA read from the CDR3 is TGTGCCAGCAGCCAGGGACAGGGGGCCCAAGACACCCAGTAC. It encodes CASSQGQGAQDTQY. The CDR3 reads in full as CASSQGQGAQDTQYF.

On this clone itself: The genes and germline here are from mouse. The DNA ends 1 residue before the CDR3 does, and the rest of the CDR3 is filled in from the germline J gene. V gene TRBV13-1 combines with J gene TRBJ2-4; possibly TRBD2 for D (6 bases). The germline V gene encodes CDR1 NSHNY and CDR2 SYGAGN. The CDR3 spans 16 residues. V dropped 2 bases and J dropped 1 base, with 14 bases sitting between them. The CDR3 loop reads CASSDNQLGGQNTLYF. The part of the CDR3 DNA that was read is TGTGCCAGCAGTGACAACCAACTGGGTGGTCAAAACACCTTGTAC.

Of note for this clone: Here the gene names and germline are mouse. Read sequence stops 1 residue before the CDR3 end, and the germline J gene provides the missing end. The chain links TRBV4 to TRBJ2-2, with D maybe TRBD1 (6 bases). Trimming took off 5 bases at V and 2 bases at J, with 12 bases between the two ends. The CDR3 has 15 residues. Germline V lookup: CDR1 LGHDT, CDR2 YNNKQL (reference sequence). CDR3 region: CASSLGTPNTGQLYF. The CDR3 DNA, read in part, is TGTGCCAGCAGCCTAGGGACACCTAACACCGGGCAGCTCTAC.

Points on this clone: Gene names are the mouse ones. The CDR3 goes on 1 residue after the read ends, and that part is filled in from the germline J gene. Distinct nucleotide sequences in the sample also encode this CDR3. The rearrangement links TRBV4 to TRBJ2-7, with 9 bases identical to TRBD2. The CDR3 is made up of 13 amino acids. From germline, CDR1 is LGHDT and CDR2 YNNKQL (reference sequence). V lost 3 bases, J lost 4 bases, and 1 base stayed unmatched. The part of the CDR3 DNA that was read is TGTGCCAGCAGCTACTGGGGGGGGTATGAACAGTAC. Its translation: CASSYWGGYEQY. The full CDR3 reads CASSYWGGYEQYF.

On this clone: The gene symbols are mouse symbols. The read ends 1 residue shy of where the CDR3 ends; the end is completed using the germline J gene. V is TRBV5 and J is TRBJ2-3; TRBD2 aligns across 8 bases. There are 15 residues in the CDR3. After removal of 3 bases from V and 2 bases from J, the junction contained 4 bases not matched to a gene. The germline V gene has CDR1 LGHNA and CDR2 YNLKQL (reference sequence). CDR3 DNA (partial): TGTGCCAGCAGCCAGGGGGGGCGCGATGCAGAAACGCTGTAT. Amino acids: CASSQGGRDAETLY. The complete CDR3 protein is CASSQGGRDAETLYF.

Worth noting for this clone: Gene names and germline match the mouse. The sequence runs out 1 residue before the end of the CDR3; the remainder is reconstructed from the germline J gene. The chain is built from TRBV1 and TRBJ1-1; weak D call: TRBD1 (6 bases). Trimming cost V 7 bases and J 3 bases, with 12 bases left between them. Germline V gives CDR1 NSQYPW, CDR2 LRSPGD (reference sequence). The CDR3 spans 13 residues. CDR3 region: CTCKNAGDTEVFF. The sequenced CDR3 bases are TGCACCTGCAAAAACGCAGGGGACACAGAAGTCTTC.

Comment on this clone: Gene names and germline refer to mouse. The CDR3 end is not reached by the read, which stops 1 residue before it; the germline J gene fills it in. V gene TRBV29 combines with J gene TRBJ2-4; TRBD1 matches 9 bases. CDR1 and CDR2 (germline): MSHET, SYDVDS. The CDR3 loop spans 14 amino acids. Trimming cost V 5 bases and J 3 bases; bases outside gene matches: 3. This CDR3 is CASSLDRGQNTLYF. The covered CDR3 bases are TGTGCTAGCAGTCTGGACAGGGGCCAAAACACCTTGTAC.

Details on this clone: Mouse gene names and germline throughout. The read finishes 1 residue shy of the CDR3 end, and the germline J gene is used to complete it. This chain links TRBV5 with TRBJ1-1, with 8 bases aligning to TRBD1. CDR3 length: 15 amino acids. J was trimmed by 4 bases and V by 0 bases; bases with no gene match: 4. The germline V gene has CDR1 LGHNA and CDR2 YNLKQL (reference sequence). The DNA read from the CDR3 is TGTGCCAGCAGCCAAGATGGTCAGGGGGCCACAGAAGTCTTC. This sequence encodes CASSQDGQGATEVF. The entire CDR3 is CASSQDGQGATEVFF.

This clone was seen more than once but under ten times. Gene names refer to mouse genes. The sequence runs out 1 residue before the end of the CDR3; the remainder is reconstructed from the germline J gene. V usage is TRBV13-1 and J usage is TRBJ2-2, with 9 bases fitting TRBD1. Germline V gives CDR1 NSHNY, CDR2 SYGAGN. The CDR3 consists of 16 residues. Trimming removed 0 bases from V and 4 bases from J; junction bases left unmatched: 4. Partial CDR3 DNA: TGTGCCAGCAGTGATGCAAGGGACAGGGTCACCGGGCAGCTCTAC. Protein: CASSDARDRVTGQLY. The complete CDR3 reads CASSDARDRVTGQLYF.

About this clone itself: Genes here carry mouse names. The CDR3 goes on 1 residue after the read ends, and that part is filled in from the germline J gene. This rearrangement joins TRBV13-1 to TRBJ2-1, with D maybe TRBD1 (6 bases). V gave up 0 bases and J gave up 1 base, with 11 bases separating them. The germline gives CDR1 NSHNY, CDR2 SYGAGN. This CDR3 is built from 16 residues. Here the CDR3 reads CASSDVGGQNYAEQFF. The sequenced part of the CDR3 DNA is TGTGCCAGCAGTGATGTCGGGGGACAAAACTATGCTGAGCAGTTC.

As to this clone: The genes are named according to mouse. The CDR3 extends 1 residue past the end of the read, so its final part is completed from the germline J gene. This chain joins TRBV5 and TRBJ2-5; TRBD1 aligns across 9 bases. Unmatched junction bases numbered 3, after V lost 4 bases and J lost 1 base. There are 15 residues in the CDR3. Germline CDR1 reads LGHNA; CDR2 reads YNLKQL (reference sequence). Partial CDR3 DNA: TGTGCCAGCAGCCGCCGGGACAGGGACCAAGACACCCAGTAC. Translated, it gives CASSRRDRDQDTQY. The CDR3 in full is CASSRRDRDQDTQYF.

This clone occurred once. The gene names here belong to mouse. The DNA ends 1 residue before the CDR3 does, and the rest of the CDR3 is filled in from the germline J gene. The chain combines TRBV13-3 with TRBJ2-5; TRBD1 matches 7 bases. The J segment lost 0 bases and the V segment lost 5 bases, leaving 3 bases of the junction unmatched. CDR1 NNHDY and CDR2 SYVADS come from the germline V gene. The CDR3 covers 14 residues. CDR3 DNA, as far as it was read: TGTGCCAGCAGGGACAGGAAGAACCAAGACACCCAGTAC. Protein: CASRDRKNQDTQY. The whole CDR3 reads CASRDRKNQDTQYF.

For this clone: The listed genes are named as in mouse. The read gets to within 1 residue of the CDR3 end, and the germline J gene fills in the rest. The chain uses TRBV13-3 and TRBJ1-6, with D uncertain. TRBJ1-6 is classed as an ORF, of uncertain function. From germline, CDR1 is NNHDY and CDR2 SYVADS. The CDR3 has 13 residues. Trimming took off 0 bases at V and 5 bases at J, with 3 bases between the two ends. CDR3 DNA, as far as it was read: TGTGCCAGCAGTGATGCTGATAATTCGCCCCTCTAC. Encoded protein: CASSDADNSPLY. The complete CDR3 protein is CASSDADNSPLYF.

For this clone: Gene and germline names: mouse. The read terminates 1 residue ahead of where the CDR3 ends, so the germline J gene completes it. V is TRBV29 and J is TRBJ1-3; no clear D gene. CDR3 size: 15 residues. The V end was cut by 0 bases, the J end by 1 base, with 7 bases between. Germline assignment: CDR1 MSHET and CDR2 SYDVDS. CDR3 sequence reads: CASSLSSESGNTLYF. CDR3 DNA, as far as it was read: TGTGCTAGCAGTTTATCGAGCGAGTCTGGAAATACGCTCTAT.

A remark on this clone: Gene and germline names: mouse. The CDR3 extends 1 residue past the end of the read, so its final part is completed from the germline J gene. The genes are TRBV20 and TRBJ1-4; no firm D call. The CDR3 is made up of 12 amino acids. Per the germline V gene, CDR1 is GFQATS and CDR2 is STVNSAI. V was shortened by 7 bases and J by 0 bases, with 6 bases between the two germline ends. The covered CDR3 bases are TGTGGTGTGGCCCTTTCCAACGAAAGATTATTT. This translates into CGVALSNERLF. Given in full, the CDR3 is CGVALSNERLFF.

This clone was picked up a small number of times. The genes are named according to mouse. Sequencing ends 1 residue short of the CDR3 end; the germline J gene provides the rest. The rearrangement links TRBV13-1 to TRBJ1-3; D is unclear. This CDR3 has 12 residues. Germline V gene sequence: CDR1 NSHNY, CDR2 SYGAGN. V dropped 0 bases and J dropped 6 bases, with 4 bases sitting between them. CDR3 amino acids: CASSDEKNTLYF. CDR3 DNA (partial): TGTGCCAGCAGTGATGAGAAAAATACGCTCTAT.

On this clone itself: The gene names given are mouse names. From the germline J gene comes the end of the CDR3, since the read stops 1 residue before it. The chain is built from TRBV13-2 and TRBJ2-7, with D possibly being TRBD1 (6 bases). The germline V gene has CDR1 NNHNN and CDR2 SYGAGS (reference sequence). Trimming took off 0 bases at V and 0 bases at J, with 10 bases between the two ends. This CDR3 has 15 residues. The sequenced part of the CDR3 DNA is TGTGCCAGCGGTGATGCGGGACAAAGCTCCTATGAACAGTAC. Translating gives CASGDAGQSSYEQY. The complete CDR3 sequence is CASGDAGQSSYEQYF.

About this clone itself: Any gene name here is a mouse gene name. The read halts 1 residue ahead of the CDR3 end, with the missing end drawn from the germline J gene. The V call is TRBV5, the J call TRBJ2-7; TRBD2 agrees at 12 bases. This CDR3 has 16 amino acids. With 0 bases clipped from V and 3 bases from J, the junction kept 3 bases outside the gene matches. Germline V CDR1 and CDR2: LGHNA, YNLKQL (reference sequence). The part of the CDR3 DNA that was read is TGTGCCAGCAGCCAAGAAGGGACTGGGGGGTTCTATGAACAGTAC. Its protein product is CASSQEGTGGFYEQY. The full CDR3 is CASSQEGTGGFYEQYF.

A remark on this clone: All gene names here are mouse names. Sequencing ends 1 residue short of the CDR3 end; the germline J gene provides the rest. The chain combines TRBV5 with TRBJ2-7; TRBD2 matches at 7 bases. The germline CDR1 and CDR2 sequences are LGHNA and YNLKQL (reference sequence). This CDR3 is 13 amino acids long. The V gene end was trimmed by 3 bases and the J gene end by 6 bases; junction bases not matched to a gene: 5. CDR3 protein: CASSQDWFREQYF. The sequenced part of the CDR3 DNA is TGTGCCAGCAGCCAGGACTGGTTTCGTGAACAGTAC.

Comment on this clone: These gene names are mouse names. The read falls 1 residue short of the CDR3 end, and the missing part is taken from the germline J gene. The J gene is TRBJ2-5, the V gene TRBV31; 10 nucleotides agree with TRBD1. Germline V gene sequence: CDR1 GKSSPN, CDR2 SITVG. J gave up 6 bases and V 2 bases, and 2 bases lay outside the gene matches. The CDR3 consists of 13 residues. Incomplete CDR3 DNA: TGTGCCTGGAGTGGGACAGGGGACGACACCCAGTAC. Its translation: CAWSGTGDDTQY. The entire CDR3 protein reads CAWSGTGDDTQYF. Full variable domain (missing parts from reference TRBV31 and TRBJ2-5): AQTIHQWPVAEIKAVGSPLSLGCTIKGKSSPNLYWYWQATGGTLQQLFYSITVGQVESVVQLNLSASRPKDDQFILSTEKLLLSHSGFYLCAWSGTGDDTQYFGPGTRLLVL.